The 29 T cell receptor beta chains below come from one sample, sequenced in a study of cytomegalovirus exposure and HLA in healthy donors. The primer mix had 60 Vbeta and 13 Jbeta primers. Data came from immunoSEQ multiplex PCR; TCRdb stores just in-frame clones and leaves some out. This sample has 35,000 to 40,000 clones; 66% occur once, and the top ten carry 18%. Material for sequencing was PBMCs. These receptors came from a man aged 50-60 years in good health and CMV-seropositive.

This clone came up once. This chain links TRBV7-9 with TRBJ1-1, with D maybe TRBD1 (5 bases). V lost 5 bases and J 10 bases, leaving 17 bases between the germline ends. The CDR3 runs to 13 residues. Per germline, CDR1 SEHNR and CDR2 FQNEAQ (reference sequence). This chain's CDR3 is CASSAGRGLAAFF. The CDR3 DNA reads as TGTGCCAGCAGCGCGGGACGAGGGCTTGCAGCTTTCTTT. Full variable domain (missing parts from reference TRBV7-9 and TRBJ1-1): DTGVSQNPRHKITKRGQNVTFRCDPISEHNRLYWYRQTLGQGPEFLTYFQNEAQLEKSRLLSDRFSAERPKGSFSTLEIQRTEQGDSAMYLCASSAGRGLAAFFGQGTRLTVV.

This clone has a handful of counts. V is TRBV6-1 and J is TRBJ1-3, with a tentative D call TRBD1 (5 bases). The germline V and J ends were trimmed by 9 bases and 0 bases, with 6 bases remaining between them. The germline CDR1 and CDR2 sequences are MNHNS and SASEGT. This CDR3 has 12 amino acids. The CDR3 is CASQGSGNTIYF. The CDR3 DNA reads as TGTGCCAGTCAGGGCTCTGGAAACACCATATATTTT.

V is TRBV19 and J is TRBJ1-2, with no clear D. V lost 0 bases and J lost 4, with 6 bases in between. The CDR3 contains 13 residues. Germline V gene data show CDR1 as LNHDA and CDR2 as SQIVND (reference sequence). CDR3 residues: CASSIEQSYGYTF. The CDR3, as DNA: TGTGCCAGTAGTATAGAACAGAGCTATGGCTACACCTTC.

This clone was recorded once. The chain joins TRBV7-2 to TRBJ1-2; 9 bases match TRBD1. The V gene end was trimmed by 1 base and the J gene end by 5 bases; junction bases not matched to a gene: 14. The germline CDR1 and CDR2 sequences are SGHTA and FQGNSA. The CDR3 consists of 18 residues. The CDR3: CASSLVPQQGAGGYGYTF. As DNA, the CDR3 is TGTGCCAGCAGCTTAGTACCCCAACAGGGGGCTGGTGGGTATGGCTACACCTTC.

The V call is TRBV7-9, the J call TRBJ2-7; D gene unclear. V dropped 2 bases and J dropped 6 bases, with 8 bases sitting between them. CDR1 is SEHNR and CDR2 is FQNEAQ in the germline V gene (reference sequence). There are 12 residues in the CDR3. This CDR3 is CASSLIGGEQYF. In DNA form, the CDR3 reads TGTGCCAGCAGCTTAATAGGCGGCGAGCAGTACTTC.

The chain has TRBV18 and TRBJ2-6; TRBD1 matches 7 bases. Trimming cost V 5 bases and J 10 bases; bases outside gene matches: 2. This CDR3 region has 12 residues. Germline V gives CDR1 KGHSH, CDR2 LQKENI. CDR3 sequence reads: CASSSQGNVLTF. For the CDR3, the DNA is TGTGCCAGCTCATCACAGGGGAACGTCCTGACTTTC.

This clone is a singleton in its sample. The chain has TRBV5-4 and TRBJ1-2; D might be TRBD1 (6 bases). The CDR3 covers 15 residues. Germline assignment: CDR1 SGHNT and CDR2 YYREEE (reference sequence). Trimming removed 1 base at V and 2 bases at J, with 12 bases between. DNA for the CDR3: TGTGCCAGCAGCTTGCAACGAGGGGGAAACTATGGCTACACCTTC. Translating it yields CASSLQRGGNYGYTF.

This sequence joins TRBV5-4 and TRBJ2-1; 9 nucleotides line up with TRBD1. After removal of 3 bases from V and 3 bases from J, the junction contained 4 bases not matched to a gene. CDR3 length: 15 residues. CDR1 is SGHNT, CDR2 YYREEE, per germline (reference sequence). The CDR3 sequence is CASSWGTGLYNEQFF. CDR3 DNA sequence: TGTGCCAGCAGCTGGGGGACAGGGCTCTACAATGAGCAGTTCTTC.

The chain employs TRBV7-2 and TRBJ2-5; possible D gene TRBD2, 6 bases. The CDR3 has 17 amino acids. Germline-derived CDR1 and CDR2 are SGHTA and FQGNSA. The ends were cut back, 1 base at V and 5 bases at J, with 20 bases in the middle. The CDR3 region is CASSLGFGRGSSETQYF. The CDR3, as DNA: TGTGCCAGCAGCTTAGGGTTCGGGCGGGGTAGCTCCGAGACCCAGTACTTC.

The CDR3, as DNA: TGTGCCAGCCGAGGGACTAGCGAACACAATGAGCAGTTCTTC. Translating gives CASRGTSEHNEQFF. The J gene is TRBJ2-1, the V gene TRBV5-5; the match to TRBD2 covers 10 bases. The V gene's germline CDR1 is SGHKS and CDR2 YYEKEE (reference sequence). V gave up 7 bases and J gave up 5 bases; unmatched junction bases: 6. CDR3 length: 14 residues.

The chain joins TRBV4-1 to TRBJ2-7, with 9 bases fitting TRBD1. Germline CDR1 and CDR2: MGHRA and YSYEKL. The CDR3 runs to 15 residues. V trimming: 0 bases; J trimming: 2 bases; junction bases outside the gene matches: 2. The CDR3 DNA follows: TGCGCCAGCAGCCAAGATGGACAGGGGACCTACGAGCAGTACTTC. Protein product: CASSQDGQGTYEQYF.

This clone turned up a few times. One end of the junction is discordant with germline, which a read error may explain. This rearrangement joins TRBV2 to TRBJ1-2; 12 bases match TRBD1. The CDR3 sequence is 17 residues long. The V gene's germline CDR1 is SNHLY and CDR2 FYNNEI. The CDR3 DNA sequence: TGTGCCAGCAGGGAAGTCCCGGGACAGGGGGCTGGTTATGGCTACACCTTC. Protein product: CASREVPGQGAGYGYTF.

CDR3 loop: CASSESGLAGRTDTQYF. The DNA of the CDR3 is TGTGCCAGCAGTGAATCGGGGCTAGCGGGACGCACAGATACGCAGTATTTT. The V gene is TRBV25-1, the J gene TRBJ2-3; 9 positions agree with TRBD2. Trimming took 1 base from V and 1 from J; bases not matched to a gene: 6. This CDR3 region has 17 residues. CDR1 is MGHDK and CDR2 is SYGVNS in the germline V gene.

The chain recombines TRBV14 with TRBJ1-5; D call uncertain. Germline-derived CDR1 and CDR2 are SGHDN and FVKESK. V lost 0 bases and J 3 bases, leaving 3 bases between the germline ends. The CDR3 extends over 13 amino acids. The CDR3 DNA is TGTGCCAGCAGCCAAGATCACAATCAGCCCCAGCATTTT. Its protein is CASSQDHNQPQHF.

This clone was picked up a small number of times. V is TRBV28 and J is TRBJ1-5, with TRBD1 matching over 7 bases. V was clipped by 7 bases and J by 6 bases; unmatched bases: 12. The CDR3 totals 15 residues. Germline loops: CDR1 MDHEN, CDR2 SYDVKM. CDR3 sequence: CASTTTGYKSQPQHF. CDR3 sequence (DNA): TGTGCCAGCACGACGACAGGGTATAAGAGTCAGCCCCAGCATTTT.

This clone has more than one count but fewer than ten. CDR3 amino acids: CASSLTGGQDTEAFF. The CDR3 nucleotides read TGTGCCAGCAGCTTAACGGGGGGGCAGGACACTGAAGCTTTCTTT. The chain has TRBV7-3 and TRBJ1-1; TRBD1 is a possible D gene (6 bases). V was clipped by 0 bases and J by 3 bases, with 11 bases between them. This CDR3 has 15 residues. Germline V gene data show CDR1 as SGHTA and CDR2 as FQGTGA.

Only one count was recorded for this clone. The chain employs TRBV19 and TRBJ1-2; D not resolved. V was pared by 4 bases and J by 8 bases, with 14 bases between. CDR1 is LNHDA and CDR2 is SQIVND in the germline V gene (reference sequence). This CDR3 is built from 13 residues. Here the CDR3 reads CASSTVSPSGYTF. The CDR3 coding sequence is TGTGCCAGTAGTACGGTTTCCCCATCCGGCTACACCTTC.

The genes are TRBV19 and TRBJ1-1, with D perhaps matching TRBD1 (5 bases). CDR1 is LNHDA, CDR2 SQIVND, per germline (reference sequence). Trimming pared 6 bases from V and 1 base from J, leaving 9 bases between. The CDR3 runs 13 residues. The DNA for the CDR3 is TGTGCCAGTAGCCCCCAGGGGAACACTGAAGCTTTCTTT. It codes for CASSPQGNTEAFF.

The rearrangement joins TRBV7-9 to TRBJ1-2; perhaps TRBD1 as D (5 bases). V lost 6 bases and J lost 8, with 22 bases in between. Germline V CDR1 and CDR2: SEHNR, FQNEAQ (reference sequence). This CDR3 contains 15 residues. CDR3: CASRISGAGSGGYTF. Here the CDR3 DNA reads TGTGCCAGCAGGATTAGCGGGGCGGGGAGTGGAGGCTACACCTTC.

The V and J genes are TRBV9 and TRBJ1-1, with a tentative D call TRBD1 (6 bases). The V end was cut by 0 bases, the J end by 5 bases, with 11 bases between. Germline V CDR1 and CDR2: SGDLS, YYNGEE. The CDR3 runs 14 residues. The CDR3 DNA is TGTGCCAGCAGCGTAGAGGGGGTGAGAACTGAAGCTTTCTTT. Encoded protein: CASSVEGVRTEAFF.

In this sample, this clone turned up a few times. The chain has TRBV6-5 and TRBJ1-1; D is possibly TRBD1 (5 bases). The CDR3 runs to 13 residues. The V gene lost 4 bases and the J gene lost 1 base, with 7 bases spanning the gap. Germline lookup yields CDR1 MNHEY and CDR2 SVGAGI. This CDR3 reads CASSSQGNTEAFF. The CDR3 DNA is TGTGCCAGCAGTTCCCAGGGGAACACTGAAGCTTTCTTT.

V and J are TRBV12-5 and TRBJ2-1; D not resolved. Germline-derived CDR1 and CDR2 are LGHNT and FRNRAP. Trimming took 1 base from V and 0 from J, leaving 7 bases between them. The CDR3 consists of 15 residues. The chain's CDR3 is CASGLGSYSYNEQFF. The CDR3 DNA reads as TGTGCTAGTGGTTTGGGCAGTTACTCCTACAATGAGCAGTTCTTC.

This clone was seen only a few times. The chain combines TRBV4-3 with TRBJ1-1; tentatively, D is TRBD1 (5 bases). This CDR3 spans 17 amino acids. Germline assignment: CDR1 LGHNA and CDR2 YSLEER. V lost 0 bases to trimming and J lost 4 bases, with 18 bases between them. The CDR3 spells CASSQDLVTGGGTEAFF. DNA for the CDR3: TGCGCCAGCAGCCAAGATCTAGTAACGGGGGGAGGCACTGAAGCTTTCTTT.

The chain couples TRBV28 to TRBJ2-5, with TRBD2 matching 10 bases. CDR1 and CDR2 from the germline V gene are MDHEN and SYDVKM. The CDR3 length is 16 residues. With 7 bases clipped from V and 2 bases from J, the junction kept 10 bases outside the gene matches. The CDR3 is CASNPPSGGSQETQYF. As DNA, the CDR3 is TGTGCCAGCAACCCCCCTAGCGGGGGATCACAAGAGACCCAGTACTTC.

This clone was recorded only once. This chain connects TRBV5-1 to TRBJ1-1, with 10 bases aligning to TRBD1. CDR1 and CDR2 from the germline V gene are SGHRS and YFSETQ. J gave up 11 bases and V 5 bases, and 15 bases lay outside the gene matches. This CDR3 contains 15 residues. The CDR3 is CASRQDPGTGVRAFF. The CDR3 nucleotides are TGCGCCAGCAGGCAAGACCCTGGGACAGGGGTTCGGGCTTTCTTT. Drawing the rest from reference TRBV5-1 and TRBJ1-1, the complete variable domain is KAGVTQTPRYLIKTRGQQVTLSCSPISGHRSVSWYQQTPGQGLQFLFEYFSETQRNKGNFPGRFSGRQFSNSRSEMNVSTLELGDSALYLCASRQDPGTGVRAFFGQGTRLTVV.

The CDR3 coding sequence is TGTGCCAGCAGTTACTCGGCAGGGGAGTGGAACTATGGCTACACCTTC. Translating gives CASSYSAGEWNYGYTF. The chain recombines TRBV6-5 with TRBJ1-2, with a weak D call TRBD1 (6 bases). This CDR3 is built from 16 residues. The V and J ends lost 0 bases and 2 bases respectively, with 13 bases between them. Germline V gene lookup returns CDR1 MNHEY and CDR2 SVGAGI.

This clone was seen once. This chain connects TRBV6-6 to TRBJ2-7, with TRBD2 matching 9 bases. CDR3 size: 15 residues. Germline V CDR1 and CDR2: MNHNY, SVGAGI (reference sequence). Unmatched junction bases numbered 4, after V lost 2 bases and J lost 2 bases. This CDR3 is CASSYGRGGAYEQYF. In nucleotides, the CDR3 is TGTGCCAGCAGTTACGGCCGCGGGGGGGCCTACGAGCAGTACTTC.

The chain employs TRBV7-2 and TRBJ1-5; 7 bases fit TRBD1. J lost 5 bases, V lost 2 bases, and 3 bases had no gene match. The CDR3 is 14 residues long. The germline gives CDR1 SGHTA, CDR2 FQGNSA. CDR3 loop: CASSLRQGDQPQHF. The CDR3, as DNA: TGTGCCAGCAGCTTACGACAGGGAGATCAGCCCCAGCATTTT.

The J gene is TRBJ2-7, the V gene TRBV2, with D unresolved. This CDR3 spans 13 amino acids. Germline CDR1 is SNHLY and CDR2 is FYNNEI. V gave up 6 bases and J gave up 5 bases, with 14 bases separating them. The DNA for the CDR3 is TGTGCCAGCAGCCCCGATAGATCGGACGAGCAGTACTTC. This gives the protein CASSPDRSDEQYF.